The 4 T cell receptor beta chains in this list originate from one sample, sequenced in a study of identical twins. Via MiXCR, TCRdb re-called the 5' RACE reads, giving one row per CDR3 protein. The data contain 690,000 or so distinct CDR3 sequences, under 9% of them singletons. These data were also filed under a second study, of yellow fever vaccine responses in identical twins.

The material sequenced was PBMCs. Source of these receptors: a woman younger than 30 in good health.

J is TRBJ2-5 and V is TRBV10-2, with 10 bases fitting TRBD1. Trimming took 6 bases from V and 5 from J; bases not matched to a gene: 6. The CDR3 spans 14 residues. Germline V gene sequence: CDR1 WSHSY, CDR2 SAAADI. The CDR3 sequence: CASRSTGGLETQYF. The DNA for the CDR3 is TGCGCCAGCAGATCGACAGGGGGCTTGGAGACCCAGTACTTC.

There are many counts of this clonotype. The V gene is TRBV12-3 or TRBV12-4, the J gene TRBJ2-7; 11 bases fit TRBD2. The trim removed 5 bases at V and 3 bases at J, leaving 12 bases unmatched. The CDR3 is made up of 17 amino acids. The CDR3 DNA reads TGTGCCAGCAGTCCATTACTAGCGGGAGATTCATTCTACGAGCAGTACTTC. Its protein product is CASSPLLAGDSFYEQYF.

On this clonotype: One junction end disagrees with the germline gene, perhaps due to a read error. This rearrangement joins TRBV24-1 to TRBJ2-2; D perhaps matches TRBD2 (6 bases). The CDR3 covers 13 residues. CDR1 KGHDR and CDR2 SFDVKD come from the germline V gene. This CDR3 is CATSDLVGGELSF. The DNA of the CDR3 is TGTGCCACCAGTGATTTGGTTGGCGGGGAGCTGTCTTTT.

The J gene is TRBJ2-2, the V gene TRBV20-1, with D possibly being TRBD2 (6 bases). The CDR3 has 15 residues. Looked up from germline, CDR1 is DFQATT and CDR2 is SNEGSKA (reference sequence). Trimming cost V 3 bases and J 2 bases, with 13 bases left between them. The CDR3: CSASFRESNTGELFF. The CDR3 DNA is TGCAGTGCTAGCTTCCGGGAGTCTAACACCGGGGAGCTGTTTTTT.